Each of the 22 T cell receptor beta chains below was sequenced from the same sample in a study of blood T cell repertoires in COVID-19. Sequenced by immunoSEQ multiplex PCR; TCRdb stores in-frame clones only, minus some. The sample consists of 120,000 to 150,000 clones, around four fifths of them appearing once. Sequencing was performed on peripheral blood. The receptors come from a woman aged 40 to 50 with active or convalescent COVID-19.

The chain links TRBV7-9 to TRBJ2-7, with 7 positions matching TRBD1. The germline V gene encodes CDR1 SEHNR and CDR2 FQNEAQ (reference sequence). CDR3 length: 15 residues. V gave up 3 bases and J gave up 0 bases; unmatched junction bases: 5. CDR3 sequence reads: CASSLGTVSSYEQYF. In DNA form, the CDR3 reads TGTGCCAGCAGCTTGGGGACAGTGAGCTCCTACGAGCAGTACTTC.

The chain combines TRBV18 with TRBJ1-4; D unclear. The germline CDR1 and CDR2 sequences are KGHSH and LQKENI. The CDR3 spans 16 residues. V lost 3 bases, J lost 4 bases, and 15 bases lay in between. The CDR3 DNA follows: TGTGCCAGCTCACCCCGTGGTGGGAGCCGTAATGAAAAACTGTTTTTT. Encoded protein: CASSPRGGSRNEKLFF.

Notes on this clone: At the DNA level, this CDR3 is encoded by other sequences in the same sample as well. The CDR3 DNA sequence: TGTGCCAGCAGCCAGGGCCCGGGACAGAGGGGCAATGAGCAGTTCTTC. Its protein is CASSQGPGQRGNEQFF. The chain has TRBV3-1 (or the pseudogene TRBV3-2) and TRBJ2-1; 7 positions match TRBD1. This CDR3 is built from 16 residues. Per the germline V gene, CDR1 is LGHDT and CDR2 is YNNKEL (reference sequence). V lost 3 bases and J lost 6; bases outside the gene matches: 11.

The gene calls are TRBV28 and TRBJ2-1, with 7 bases fitting TRBD2. Germline CDR1 MDHEN, CDR2 SYDVKM. V shed 5 bases, J shed 2 bases, and the junction held 6 bases outside the gene matches. This CDR3 is built from 15 residues. CDR3 DNA: TGTGCCAGCAGTCCCCACCGGGGGGCCTACAATGAGCAGTTCTTC. As protein: CASSPHRGAYNEQFF.

CDR3 DNA: TGTGCCAGCAGCCCCCCCCAGGGAGATACGCAGTATTTT. Amino acids: CASSPPQGDTQYF. This chain joins TRBV11-3 and TRBJ2-3; TRBD1 might be the D (5 bases). The CDR3 totals 13 residues. Germline V CDR1 and CDR2: SGHNT, YENEEA. With 5 bases removed from V and 5 bases from J, the gap between germline ends came to 11 bases. The full variable domain, completed using reference TRBV11-3 and TRBJ2-3, is EAGVVQSPRYKIIEKKQPVAFWCNPISGHNTLYWYLQNLGQGPELLIRYENEEAVDDSQLPKDRFSAERLKGVDSTLKIQPAELGDSAVYLCASSPPQGDTQYFGPGTRLTVL.

The chain uses TRBV6-5 and TRBJ1-6; possibly TRBD1 for D (5 bases). Germline values: CDR1 MNHEY, CDR2 SVGAGI. This CDR3 has 14 residues. Between the trimmed V and J ends, which lost 7 bases and 2 bases, there was a span of 9 bases. DNA for the CDR3: TGTGCCAGCACCAACAGGCCCTATAATTCACCCCTCCACTTT. This sequence encodes CASTNRPYNSPLHF.

This rearrangement joins TRBV28 to TRBJ1-1; D remains ambiguous. V was trimmed by 0 bases and J by 5 bases, leaving 16 bases between them. From germline, CDR1 is MDHEN and CDR2 SYDVKM. The CDR3 is 16 amino acids. The CDR3 DNA reads TGTGCCAGCAGTTTATGGGCAGGCTCCCGGGGAACTGAAGCTTTCTTT. As protein: CASSLWAGSRGTEAFF.

The J gene is TRBJ1-2, the V gene TRBV3-1 (or the pseudogene TRBV3-2); D might be TRBD1 (5 bases). Germline V lookup: CDR1 LGHDT, CDR2 YNNKEL (reference sequence). This CDR3 is 14 amino acids long. The V end lost 5 bases, the J end lost 2 bases, and 12 bases lay between the germline ends. In nucleotides, the CDR3 is TGTGCCAGCAGCGCTGGACACCGAAACTATGGCTACACCTTC. This sequence encodes CASSAGHRNYGYTF.

This sequence joins TRBV4-1 and TRBJ1-2, with 7 bases fitting TRBD1. The CDR3 is 17 amino acids. Germline V gene data show CDR1 as MGHRA and CDR2 as YSYEKL. Trimming took 6 bases from V and 1 from J; bases not matched to a gene: 14. The CDR3 protein is CASRRDSEIKINYGYTF. The CDR3 coding sequence is TGCGCCAGCAGGCGGGACAGCGAAATCAAGATTAACTATGGCTACACCTTC.

The chain combines TRBV6-6 with TRBJ1-5; the D gene is possibly TRBD1 (5 bases). This CDR3 spans 14 amino acids. CDR1 and CDR2 from the germline V gene are MNHNY and SVGAGI (reference sequence). V was trimmed by 5 bases and J by 2 bases, leaving 10 bases between them. CDR3 nucleotide sequence: TGTGCCAGCAGTCCATCGACAGGCAATCAGCCCCAGCATTTT. This gives the protein CASSPSTGNQPQHF.

This chain links TRBV15 with TRBJ1-5; D not resolved. Germline V gives CDR1 LNHNV, CDR2 YYDKDF (reference sequence). This CDR3 has 16 residues. Trimming removed 0 bases from V and 7 bases from J, with 16 bases in between. CDR3 sequence reads: CATSRDLMAGGQPQHF. As DNA, the CDR3 is TGTGCCACCAGCAGAGATTTAATGGCTGGAGGGCAGCCCCAGCATTTT. Filled out from reference TRBV15 and TRBJ1-5, the complete variable domain reads DAMVIQNPRYQVTQFGKPVTLSCSQTLNHNVMYWYQQKSSQAPKLLFHYYDKDFNNEADTPDNFQSRRPNTSFCFLDIRSPGLGDTAMYLCATSRDLMAGGQPQHFGDGTRLSIL.

There are a few counts of this clone. The rearrangement joins TRBV7-2 to TRBJ2-7; 13 bases agree with TRBD2. This CDR3 contains 15 residues. Trimming cost V 5 bases and J 5 bases; bases outside gene matches: 6. Per germline, CDR1 SGHTA and CDR2 FQGNSA. CDR3 region: CASSPTSGRPNEQYF. DNA of the CDR3: TGTGCCAGCAGCCCGACTAGCGGGAGGCCTAACGAGCAGTACTTC.

The sample holds one count of this clone. The genes are TRBV6-5 and TRBJ1-5; TRBD1 agrees at 9 bases. The V gene end was trimmed by 5 bases and the J gene end by 6 bases; junction bases not matched to a gene: 8. This CDR3 has 15 residues. From germline, CDR1 is MNHEY and CDR2 SVGAGI. The DNA for the CDR3 is TGTGCCAGCAGTAGGGGACAGGGCGTAAGTCAGCCCCAGCATTTT. Amino acid sequence: CASSRGQGVSQPQHF.

The V gene is TRBV6-5, the J gene TRBJ2-1, with TRBD2 matching over 7 bases. Germline-derived CDR1 and CDR2 are MNHEY and SVGAGI. The CDR3 extends over 16 amino acids. Trimming removed 4 bases from V and 2 bases from J; junction bases left unmatched: 8. This CDR3 is CASSLPGRDPYNEQFF. CDR3 nucleotide sequence: TGTGCCAGCAGTTTACCGGGGAGGGATCCCTACAATGAGCAGTTCTTC.

CDR3 DNA sequence: TGTGCCAGCAACCTCGGCGGGGGCACCTTCTATGGCTACACCTTC. It codes for CASNLGGGTFYGYTF. The rearrangement joins TRBV28 to TRBJ1-2, with a tentative D call TRBD1 (6 bases). Germline V CDR1 and CDR2: MDHEN, SYDVKM. The CDR3 loop spans 15 amino acids. Trimming pared 7 bases from V and 4 bases from J, leaving 19 bases between.

This clone turned up a few times. This sequence joins TRBV19 and TRBJ1-1; 7 nucleotides agree with TRBD1. This CDR3 has 15 amino acids. V shed 5 bases and J 1 base; nucleotides not matched to a gene: 7. Per the germline V gene, CDR1 is LNHDA and CDR2 is SQIVND (reference sequence). The CDR3 nucleotides read TGTGCCAGTAGTGAGACAGGGTCCGGGAACACTGAAGCTTTCTTT. Residues: CASSETGSGNTEAFF.

The chain is built from TRBV10-3 and TRBJ1-1, with D perhaps TRBD1 (5 bases). V lost 3 bases and J 7 bases, leaving 12 bases between the germline ends. CDR3 length: 13 residues. In germline, CDR1 is ENHRY, CDR2 SYGVKD. The CDR3 DNA reads TGTGCCATCAGTGAAGACAGTATAGTTGAAGCTTTCTTT. Translating it yields CAISEDSIVEAFF.

This clone was seen a few times. The chain links TRBV4-3 to TRBJ2-7; possibly TRBD2 for D (6 bases). V lost 0 bases, J lost 2 bases, and 20 bases lay in between. CDR3 size: 18 residues. Germline assignment: CDR1 LGHNA and CDR2 YSLEER. CDR3 sequence: CASSQETPWGDRAYEQYF. CDR3 DNA sequence: TGCGCCAGCAGCCAAGAGACCCCATGGGGGGACCGAGCCTACGAGCAGTACTTC.

The chain combines TRBV4-2 with TRBJ2-3; 9 bases are shared with TRBD2. The CDR3 has 16 residues. After removal of 0 bases from V and 6 bases from J, the junction contained 7 bases not matched to a gene. The germline CDR1 and CDR2 sequences are LGHNA and YNFKEQ. The CDR3 loop reads CASSQEGTSRQDTQYF. CDR3 coding DNA: TGTGCCAGCAGCCAAGAGGGGACTAGCCGACAGGATACGCAGTATTTT.

This clone turned up a few times. The chain carries TRBV12-3 or TRBV12-4 and TRBJ1-1, with 7 positions matching TRBD1. The length of the CDR3 is 13 residues. V gave up 4 bases and J gave up 4 bases; unmatched junction bases: 3. CDR3 residues: CASSSYRGTEAFF. CDR3 nucleotide sequence: TGTGCCAGCAGTTCATACAGGGGCACTGAAGCTTTCTTT.

V gene TRBV3-1 (or the pseudogene TRBV3-2) combines with J gene TRBJ2-5; TRBD2 might be the D (6 bases). The CDR3 covers 17 residues. V was trimmed by 2 bases and J by 2 bases, leaving 18 bases between them. CDR1 and CDR2 from the germline V gene are LGHDT and YNNKEL (reference sequence). CDR3 nucleotide sequence: TGTGCCAGCAGCCAATTGGCGGGAAAGGCTTTACAAGAGACCCAGTACTTC. This encodes CASSQLAGKALQETQYF.

The V call is TRBV28, the J call TRBJ2-2, with D unresolved. This CDR3 has 15 amino acids. Germline loops: CDR1 MDHEN, CDR2 SYDVKM. V was cut by 2 bases and J by 6 bases, with 13 bases left in between. The CDR3 protein is CASSLLVGNPGELFF. In DNA, the CDR3 is TGTGCCAGCAGTTTACTCGTGGGCAACCCCGGGGAGCTGTTTTTT.